Described below is a single TCR beta chain sequence and its context. Its target is not known. The treatment: roughly 19 received Ad26.COV2.S at low or high dose, single or two shots; about 5 received placebo; per-sample allocation not given. Material that was analyzed had been drawn on day 63 after the first vaccine or placebo injection. The data are from a study of Ad26.COV2.S vaccination and SARS-CoV-2 variants. Study context: Sample donor was a member of the COV1001 Ad26.COV2.S trial arm.

This CDR3 has 17 residues. The germline gives CDR1 SNHLY, CDR2 FYNNEI. With V trimmed by 6 bases and J by 8 bases, 12 bases remained unmatched. The repertoire was sequenced with immunoSEQ multiplex PCR; TCRdb's copy has only in-frame clones and lacks some. The data contain around 500,000 clones, about nine tenths of them singletons. Regarding the study as a whole: People who got the vaccine had more spike-specific TCR breadth than people who got placebo. Analytic work on TCR breadth and depth might have understated the full extent of total T cell responses.

This sample comprised peripheral blood, obtained in a trial of Ad26.COV2.S vaccine versus placebo. V usage is TRBV2 and J usage is TRBJ2-1; 14 bases fit TRBD2. The receptor's source is a person between 18 and 65 years old who received the Ad26.COV2.S COVID-19 vaccine or a placebo. DNA of the CDR3: TGTGCCAGCAGCGCTGGACTAGCGGGGGGCGGAGGGGATGAGCAGTTCTTC. Its protein product is CASSAGLAGGGGDEQFF. The full variable domain, its missing parts supplied by reference TRBV2 and TRBJ2-1, is EPEVTQTPSHQVTQMGQEVILRCVPISNHLYFYWYRQILGQKVEFLVSFYNNEISEKSEIFDDQFSVERPDGSNFTLKIRSTKLEDSAMYFCASSAGLAGGGGDEQFFGPGTRLTVL.